The rows below give T cell receptor beta chains drawn from one sample of a study of T-cell memory formation after mild COVID-19. TCRdb re-called the 5' RACE reads through MiXCR, storing one row per CDR3 protein. Of roughly 220,000 distinct CDR3 sequences in the sample, about 9.2% were seen once. Specimen: PBMCs or a T cell subset sorted from them (not recorded which). Receptor source: a young man who had mild COVID-19 (a few samples of this study predate the infection). Cell type and time point are not known. The CDR3 runs from the conserved cysteine through the conserved F or W. D genes are given only for firm matches. Some rows have no size entry. The others give once, few or many, or a class for an expanded clone.

NA,NA,TRBV7-9,TRBJ1-3,TGTGCCAGCAGCCAGATTAGCTCTGGAAACACCATATATTTT,CASSQISSGNTIYF
NA,NA,TRBV3-1,TRBJ1-1,TGTGCCAGCAGCATTAACAGGGACACTGAAGCTTTCTTT,CASSINRDTEAFF
NA,large,TRBV7-8,TRBJ1-2,TGTGCCAGCAGCCTCGGACAAGCCTGGGCTAACTATGGCTACACCTTC,CASSLGQAWANYGYTF
NA,many,TRBV5-1,TRBJ1-5,TGCGCCAGCAGCTTTGGGGGGAAGGATCAGCCCCAGCATTTT,CASSFGGKDQPQHF
NA,few,TRBV5-1,TRBJ1-2,TGCGCCAGCAGCTTGTCATTAACTAACTATGGCTACACCTTC,CASSLSLTNYGYTF
TRBD1,NA,TRBV5-1,TRBJ2-1,TGCGCCAGCAGCTCGTTGGGGACAGGGATAAATGAGCAGTTCTTC,CASSSLGTGINEQFF
NA,many,TRBV12-3/TRBV12-4,TRBJ2-7,TGTGCCAGCAGTTTAGCGCTCAAAAGCTACGAGCAGTACTTC,CASSLALKSYEQYF
NA,many,TRBV5-1,TRBJ1-1,TGCGCCAGCAGCTTGCTCCCAATGAACACTGAAGCTTTCTTT,CASSLLPMNTEAFF
NA,NA,TRBV5-1,TRBJ2-5,TGCGCCAGCAGACAGTCTGGCCGAAGTTCGACCCAGTACTTC,CASRQSGRSSTQYF
NA,NA,TRBV4-2,TRBJ1-3,TGTGCCAGCAGCCTGGACGACCAGCCTGGAAACACCATATATTTT,CASSLDDQPGNTIYF
NA,many,TRBV7-2,TRBJ2-5,TGTGCCAGCAGCTTAACGGAGACCCAGTACTTC,CASSLTETQYF
NA,many,TRBV4-3,TRBJ2-4,TGCGCCAGCAGCCAAGATCTAGCGACAAACGTTCAGTACTTC,CASSQDLATNVQYF
TRBD2,many,TRBV6-6,TRBJ2-5,TGTGCCAGCAGTTACCCTGGACTAGCGGGGGTAGAGACCCAGTACTTC,CASSYPGLAGVETQYF
NA,many,TRBV19,TRBJ1-5,TGTGCCAGTAGTATTTCCGGGAGTCAGCCCCAGCATTTT,CASSISGSQPQHF
TRBD1,many,TRBV11-2,TRBJ2-2,TGTGCCAGCAGCAAAACTGGACAGGGGAGCACCGGGGAGCTGTTTTTT,CASSKTGQGSTGELFF
NA,few,TRBV3-1,TRBJ2-7,TGTGCCAGCAGCCCTTCCGGAGGTAGCGGCCCCTACGAGCAGTACTTC,CASSPSGGSGPYEQYF
NA,NA,TRBV6-2/TRBV6-3,TRBJ1-5,TGTGCCAGCAGTTACACCGGGACAAAGAATCAGCCCCAGCATTTT,CASSYTGTKNQPQHF
TRBD1,NA,TRBV27,TRBJ1-3,TGTGCCAGCCGAAAACAGGGGTCCGGAAACACCATATATTTT,CASRKQGSGNTIYF
NA,NA,TRBV4-3,TRBJ2-5,TGCGCCAGCAGCCAAGATCCCTCTAGGGGCGGGACCCAGTACTTC,CASSQDPSRGGTQYF
NA,few,TRBV3-1,TRBJ2-5,TGTGCCAGCAGGCATAGCGGTGGGGAGACCCAGTACTTC,CASRHSGGETQYF
TRBD1,NA,TRBV5-1,TRBJ2-2,TGCGCCAGCAGCTTGAAGGCGAACAGGGGACCCGGGGAGCTGTTTTTT,CASSLKANRGPGELFF
NA,NA,TRBV3-1,TRBJ1-1,TGTGCCAGCAGCCATTGGAGAGGGGACACTGAAGCTTTCTTT,CASSHWRGDTEAFF
TRBD1,many,TRBV2,TRBJ2-6,TGTGCCAGCAGTGGCGACAGGGTTGGGGCCAACGTCCTGACTTTC,CASSGDRVGANVLTF
NA,few,TRBV5-1,TRBJ1-1,TGCGCCAGCAGCCAAGGACAGACTGGCACTGAAGCTTTCTTT,CASSQGQTGTEAFF
NA,few,TRBV6-6,TRBJ2-1,TGTGCCAGCAGTCCCGGCTACAATGAGCAGTTCTTC,CASSPGYNEQFF
NA,few,TRBV20-1,TRBJ1-2,TGCAGTGCCACCGACGGGGGGCGAGGCTACACCTTC,CSATDGGRGYTF
NA,few,TRBV18,TRBJ2-3,TGTGCCAGCTCACCACCTAGGATTTTTAGCACAGATACGCAGTATTTT,CASSPPRIFSTDTQYF
NA,NA,TRBV7-9,TRBJ2-5,TGTGCCAGCAGCTTATTCCAGGGGCAGGAGACCCAGTACTTC,CASSLFQGQETQYF
NA,NA,TRBV6-5,TRBJ2-5,TGTGCCAGCAGGAGGGGGAGGGAGACCCAGTACTTC,CASRRGRETQYF